This T cell receptor (beta chain) derives from a study of beta chain features in type 1 diabetes. Study results and caveats: Patients showed naive, central memory and Treg TCRB repertoires that appeared more similar than those of healthy donors.

This clone has just a few counts. Its target is not known. The isolated RNA, all of it, was reverse transcribed, so expressed TCRB transcripts were what got sequenced. The repertoire was sequenced with immunoSEQ multiplex PCR; TCRdb's copy has only in-frame clones and lacks some. Of 810,000 or so clones listed, 15% to 20% are singletons. V was shortened by 1 base and J by 0 bases, with 10 bases between the two germline ends. CDR1 and CDR2 (germline): SGHRS, YFSETQ. CDR3 length equals 15 residues. The V call is TRBV5-1, the J call TRBJ1-1; D may be TRBD1 (6 bases). The TCR sequence derives from a woman in her late teens or twenties in good health. Sequenced: naive CD4+ T cells from blood. The CDR3 DNA reads TGCGCCAGCAGCTTGCTCGGGGGCATGAACACTGAAGCTTTCTTT. Translated, it gives CASSLLGGMNTEAFF. The full variable domain, in which reference TRBV5-1 and TRBJ1-1 provide the parts outside the CDR3, is KAGVTQTPRYLIKTRGQQVTLSCSPISGHRSVSWYQQTPGQGLQFLFEYFSETQRNKGNFPGRFSGRQFSNSRSEMNVSTLELGDSALYLCASSLLGGMNTEAFFGQGTRLTVV.